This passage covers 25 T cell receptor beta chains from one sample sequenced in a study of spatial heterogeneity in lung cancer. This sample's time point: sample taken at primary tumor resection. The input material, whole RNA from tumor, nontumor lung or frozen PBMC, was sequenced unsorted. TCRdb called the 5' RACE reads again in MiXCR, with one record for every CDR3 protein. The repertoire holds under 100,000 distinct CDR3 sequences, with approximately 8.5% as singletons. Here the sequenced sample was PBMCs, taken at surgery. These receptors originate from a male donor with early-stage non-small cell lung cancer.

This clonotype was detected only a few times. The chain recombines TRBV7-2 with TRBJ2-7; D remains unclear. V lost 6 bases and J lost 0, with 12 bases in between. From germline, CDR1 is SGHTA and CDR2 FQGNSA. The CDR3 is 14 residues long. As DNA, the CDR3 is TGTGCCAGCAGGGTGAGCTCAGGCTCCTACGAGCAGTACTTC. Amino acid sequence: CASRVSSGSYEQYF.

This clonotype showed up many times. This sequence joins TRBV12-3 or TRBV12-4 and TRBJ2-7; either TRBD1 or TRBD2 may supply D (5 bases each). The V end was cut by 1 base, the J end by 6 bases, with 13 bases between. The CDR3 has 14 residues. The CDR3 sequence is CASSLDRRYSEQYF. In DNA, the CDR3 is TGTGCCAGCAGTTTAGACAGGAGGTACTCCGAGCAGTACTTC.

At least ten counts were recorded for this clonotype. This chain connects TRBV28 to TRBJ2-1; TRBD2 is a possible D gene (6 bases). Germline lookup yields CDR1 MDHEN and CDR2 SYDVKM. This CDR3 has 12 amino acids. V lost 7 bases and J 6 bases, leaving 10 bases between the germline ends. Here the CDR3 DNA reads TGTGCCAGCACCCAGCGGGTCAATGAGCAGTTCTTC. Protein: CASTQRVNEQFF.

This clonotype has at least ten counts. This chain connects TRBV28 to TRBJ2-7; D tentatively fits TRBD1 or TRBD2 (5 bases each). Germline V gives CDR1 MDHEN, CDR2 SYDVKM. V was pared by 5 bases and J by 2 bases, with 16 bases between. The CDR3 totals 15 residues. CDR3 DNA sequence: TGTGCCAGCAGTCCGGGACCCACCCGTCCCTACGAGCAGTACTTC. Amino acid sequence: CASSPGPTRPYEQYF.

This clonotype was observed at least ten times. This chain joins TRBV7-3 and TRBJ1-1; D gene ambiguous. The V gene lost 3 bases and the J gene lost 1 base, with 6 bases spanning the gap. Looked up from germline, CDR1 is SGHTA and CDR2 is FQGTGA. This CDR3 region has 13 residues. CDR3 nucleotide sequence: TGTGCCAGCAGCTTCGCAGGGAACACTGAAGCTTTCTTT. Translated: CASSFAGNTEAFF.

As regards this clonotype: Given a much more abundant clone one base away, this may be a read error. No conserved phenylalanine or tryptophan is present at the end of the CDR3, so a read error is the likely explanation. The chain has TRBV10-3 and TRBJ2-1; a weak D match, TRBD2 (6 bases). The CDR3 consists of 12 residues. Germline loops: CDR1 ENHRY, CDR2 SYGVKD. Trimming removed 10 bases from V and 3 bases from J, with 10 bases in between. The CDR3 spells CATAGLYNEQFS. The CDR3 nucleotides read TGTGCCACCGCGGGACTCTACAATGAGCAGTTCTCC.

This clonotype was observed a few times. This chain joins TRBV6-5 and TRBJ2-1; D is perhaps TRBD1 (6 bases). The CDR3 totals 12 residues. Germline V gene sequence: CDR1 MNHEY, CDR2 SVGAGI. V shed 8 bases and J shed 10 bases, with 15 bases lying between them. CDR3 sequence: CASLSTGGEQFF. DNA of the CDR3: TGTGCCAGCCTTTCGACAGGAGGAGAGCAGTTCTTC.

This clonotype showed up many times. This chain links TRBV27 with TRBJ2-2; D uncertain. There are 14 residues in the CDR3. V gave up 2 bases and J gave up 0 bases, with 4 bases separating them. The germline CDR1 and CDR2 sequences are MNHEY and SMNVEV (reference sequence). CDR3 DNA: TGTGCCAGCAGTTTAACAGCGAACACCGGGGAGCTGTTTTTT. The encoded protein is CASSLTANTGELFF.

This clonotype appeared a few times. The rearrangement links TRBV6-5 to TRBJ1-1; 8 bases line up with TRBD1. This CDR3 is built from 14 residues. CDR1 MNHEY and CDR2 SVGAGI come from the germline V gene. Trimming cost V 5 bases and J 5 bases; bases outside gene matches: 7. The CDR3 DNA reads TGTGCCAGCAGTGACACAGGGGGAAGAACTGAAGCTTTCTTT. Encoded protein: CASSDTGGRTEAFF.

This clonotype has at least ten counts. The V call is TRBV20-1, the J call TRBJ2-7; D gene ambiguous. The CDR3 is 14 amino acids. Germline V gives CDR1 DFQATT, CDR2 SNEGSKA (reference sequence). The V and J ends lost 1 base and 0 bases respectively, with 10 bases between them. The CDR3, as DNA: TGCAGTGCTAGAGCTTCAAAAGGCTCCTACGAGCAGTACTTC. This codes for CSARASKGSYEQYF.

The CDR3 DNA reads as TGTGCCAGTAGTATAGAGTGGCAGCCCCAGCATTTT. Residues: CASSIEWQPQHF. J is TRBJ1-5 and V is TRBV19; no definite D call. The CDR3 loop spans 12 amino acids. Germline CDR1 and CDR2: LNHDA and SQIVND (reference sequence). V lost 0 bases and J lost 7, with 4 bases in between. Full variable domain (rest looked up from reference TRBV19 and TRBJ1-5): DGGITQSPKYLFRKEGQNVTLSCEQNLNHDAMYWYRQDPGQGLRLIYYSQIVNDFQKGDIAEGYSVSREKKESFPLTVTSAQKNPTAFYLCASSIEWQPQHFGDGTRLSIL.

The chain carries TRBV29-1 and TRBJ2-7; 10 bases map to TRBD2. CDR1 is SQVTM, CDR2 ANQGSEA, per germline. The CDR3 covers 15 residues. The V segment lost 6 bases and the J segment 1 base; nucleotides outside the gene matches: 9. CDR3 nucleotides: TGCAGCGTGGTAAAAACTAGCGGGGCTTCCTACGAGCAGTACTTC. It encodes CSVVKTSGASYEQYF.

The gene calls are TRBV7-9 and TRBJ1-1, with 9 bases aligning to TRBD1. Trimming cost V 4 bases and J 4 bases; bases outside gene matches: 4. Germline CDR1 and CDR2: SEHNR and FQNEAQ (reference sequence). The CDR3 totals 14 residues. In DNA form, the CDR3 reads TGTGCCAGCAGCTCACAGGGGGCTGGCACTGAAGCTTTCTTT. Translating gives CASSSQGAGTEAFF.

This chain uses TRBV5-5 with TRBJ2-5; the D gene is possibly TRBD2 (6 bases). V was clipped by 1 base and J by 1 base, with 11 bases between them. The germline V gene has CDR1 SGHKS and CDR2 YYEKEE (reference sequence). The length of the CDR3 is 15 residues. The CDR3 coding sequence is TGTGCCAGCAGCTTGCAACCCGGGGGCCAAGAGACCCAGTACTTC. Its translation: CASSLQPGGQETQYF.

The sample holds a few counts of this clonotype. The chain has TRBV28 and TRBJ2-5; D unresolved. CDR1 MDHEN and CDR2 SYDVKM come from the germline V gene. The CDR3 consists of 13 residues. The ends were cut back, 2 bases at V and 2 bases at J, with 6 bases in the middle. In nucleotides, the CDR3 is TGTGCCAGCAGTTTAATAGGTCAAGAGACCCAGTACTTC. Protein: CASSLIGQETQYF.

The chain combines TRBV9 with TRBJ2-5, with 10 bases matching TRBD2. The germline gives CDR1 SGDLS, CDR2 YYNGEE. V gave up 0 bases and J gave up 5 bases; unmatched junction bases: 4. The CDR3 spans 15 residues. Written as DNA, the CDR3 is TGTGCCAGCAGCGTAGTTCTGGGACTAGCGGAGACCCAGTACTTC. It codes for CASSVVLGLAETQYF. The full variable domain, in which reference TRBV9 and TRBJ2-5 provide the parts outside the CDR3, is DSGVTQTPKHLITATGQRVTLRCSPRSGDLSVYWYQQSLDQGLQFLIQYYNGEERAKGNILERFSAQQFPDLHSELNLSSLELGDSALYFCASSVVLGLAETQYFGPGTRLLVL.

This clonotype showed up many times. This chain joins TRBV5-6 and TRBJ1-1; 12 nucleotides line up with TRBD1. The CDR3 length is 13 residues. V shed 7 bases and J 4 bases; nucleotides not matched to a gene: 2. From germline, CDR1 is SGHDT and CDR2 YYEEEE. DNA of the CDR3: TGTGCCAGCCTGGGACAGGGGGCCACTGAAGCTTTCTTT. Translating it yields CASLGQGATEAFF.

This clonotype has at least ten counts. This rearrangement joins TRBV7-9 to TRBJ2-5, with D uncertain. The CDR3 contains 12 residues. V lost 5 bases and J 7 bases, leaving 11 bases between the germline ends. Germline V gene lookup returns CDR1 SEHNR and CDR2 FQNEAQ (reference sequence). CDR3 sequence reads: CASSPQVGTQYF. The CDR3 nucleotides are TGTGCCAGCAGCCCCCAAGTTGGGACCCAGTACTTC. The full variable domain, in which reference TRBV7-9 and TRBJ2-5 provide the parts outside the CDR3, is DTGVSQNPRHKITKRGQNVTFRCDPISEHNRLYWYRQTLGQGPEFLTYFQNEAQLEKSRLLSDRFSAERPKGSFSTLEIQRTEQGDSAMYLCASSPQVGTQYFGPGTRLLVL.

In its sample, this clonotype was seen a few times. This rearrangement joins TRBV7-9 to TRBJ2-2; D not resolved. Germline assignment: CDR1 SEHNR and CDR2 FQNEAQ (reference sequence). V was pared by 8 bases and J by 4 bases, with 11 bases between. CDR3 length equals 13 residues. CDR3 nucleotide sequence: TGTGCCAGCGCCCTTCGGAGCACCGGGGAGCTGTTTTTT. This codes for CASALRSTGELFF.

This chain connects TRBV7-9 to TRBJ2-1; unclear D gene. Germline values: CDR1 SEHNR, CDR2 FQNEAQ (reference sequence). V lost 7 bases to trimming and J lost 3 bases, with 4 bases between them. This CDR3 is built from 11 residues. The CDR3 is CASTDYNEQFF. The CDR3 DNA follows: TGTGCCAGCACCGACTACAATGAGCAGTTCTTC.

The CDR3 protein is CASSQDHTSLYNSPLHF. Written as DNA, the CDR3 is TGTGCCAGCAGCCAAGACCACACCAGTCTGTATAATTCACCCCTCCACTTT. The genes are TRBV3-1 and TRBJ1-6; D uncertain. Trimming pared 0 bases from V and 4 bases from J, leaving 13 bases between. The CDR3 consists of 17 residues. The germline CDR1 and CDR2 sequences are LGHDT and YNNKEL (reference sequence). The full variable domain, rest sourced from reference TRBV3-1 and TRBJ1-6, is DTAVSQTPKYLVTQMGNDKSIKCEQNLGHDTMYWYKQDSKKFLKIMFSYNNKELIINETVPNRFSPKSPDKAHLNLHINSLELGDSAVYFCASSQDHTSLYNSPLHFGNGTRLTVT.

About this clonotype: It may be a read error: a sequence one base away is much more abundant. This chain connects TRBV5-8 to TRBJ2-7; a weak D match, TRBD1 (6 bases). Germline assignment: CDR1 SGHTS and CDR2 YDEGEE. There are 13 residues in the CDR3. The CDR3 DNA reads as TGTGCCACCACGGACAGACCTTCCTACGACCAGTACTTC. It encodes CATTDRPSYDQYF.

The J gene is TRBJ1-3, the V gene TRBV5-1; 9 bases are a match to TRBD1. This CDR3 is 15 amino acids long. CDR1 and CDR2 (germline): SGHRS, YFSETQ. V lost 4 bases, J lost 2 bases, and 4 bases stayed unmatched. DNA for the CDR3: TGCGCCAGCAGCCCGGACAGGGGAACTGGAAACACCATATATTTT. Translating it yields CASSPDRGTGNTIYF.

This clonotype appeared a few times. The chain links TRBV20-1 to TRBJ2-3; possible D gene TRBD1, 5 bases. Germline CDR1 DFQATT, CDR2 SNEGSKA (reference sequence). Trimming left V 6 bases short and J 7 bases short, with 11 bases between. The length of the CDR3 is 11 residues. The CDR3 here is CSASRGNTQYF. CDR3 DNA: TGCAGTGCGAGTAGGGGAAATACGCAGTATTTT.

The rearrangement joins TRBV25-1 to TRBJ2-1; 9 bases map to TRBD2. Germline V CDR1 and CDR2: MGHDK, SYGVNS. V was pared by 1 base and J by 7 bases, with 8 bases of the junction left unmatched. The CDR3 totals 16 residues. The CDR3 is CASSELRRGGQNEQFF. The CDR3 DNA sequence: TGTGCCAGCAGTGAATTACGGCGGGGGGGCCAGAATGAGCAGTTCTTC.